This T cell receptor (beta chain) was identified during a study of blood T cell repertoires in COVID-19. In germline, CDR1 is SNHLY, CDR2 FYNNEI. Losses at the gene ends were 5 bases for V and 4 bases for J; bases not matched to a gene: 19. The CDR3 has 20 residues. The repertoire was sequenced with immunoSEQ multiplex PCR; TCRdb's copy has only in-frame clones and lacks some. The repertoire has about 350,000 clones, around nine tenths of them found once; the top ten carry around 0.92%. This sequence was found in a woman aged 30 to 39 who had been exposed to COVID-19. Sequencing was carried out using PBMCs or T cells enriched from blood (not recorded which). This rearrangement joins TRBV2 to TRBJ2-1; 11 nucleotides agree with TRBD1. For the CDR3, the DNA is TGTGCCAGCAGTCTCCGGGACAGGGGGTTGGCTAGCGGGACTTACAATGAGCAGTTCTTC. It yields the protein CASSLRDRGLASGTYNEQFF.